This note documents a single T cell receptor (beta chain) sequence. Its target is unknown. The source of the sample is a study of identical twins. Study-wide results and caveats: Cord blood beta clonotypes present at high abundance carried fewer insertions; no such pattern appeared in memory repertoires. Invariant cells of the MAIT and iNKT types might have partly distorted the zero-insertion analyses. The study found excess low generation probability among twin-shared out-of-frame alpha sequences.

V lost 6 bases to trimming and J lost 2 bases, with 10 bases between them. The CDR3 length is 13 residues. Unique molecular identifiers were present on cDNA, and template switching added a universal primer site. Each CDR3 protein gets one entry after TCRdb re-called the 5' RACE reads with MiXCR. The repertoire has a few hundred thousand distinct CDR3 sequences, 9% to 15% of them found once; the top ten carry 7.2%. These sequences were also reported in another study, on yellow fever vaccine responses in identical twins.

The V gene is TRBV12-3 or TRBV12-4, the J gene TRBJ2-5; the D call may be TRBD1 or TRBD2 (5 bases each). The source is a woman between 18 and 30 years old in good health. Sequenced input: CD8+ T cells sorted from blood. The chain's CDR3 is CASRGTAQETQYF. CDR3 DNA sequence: TGTGCCAGCAGGGGGACCGCGCAAGAGACCCAGTACTTC.